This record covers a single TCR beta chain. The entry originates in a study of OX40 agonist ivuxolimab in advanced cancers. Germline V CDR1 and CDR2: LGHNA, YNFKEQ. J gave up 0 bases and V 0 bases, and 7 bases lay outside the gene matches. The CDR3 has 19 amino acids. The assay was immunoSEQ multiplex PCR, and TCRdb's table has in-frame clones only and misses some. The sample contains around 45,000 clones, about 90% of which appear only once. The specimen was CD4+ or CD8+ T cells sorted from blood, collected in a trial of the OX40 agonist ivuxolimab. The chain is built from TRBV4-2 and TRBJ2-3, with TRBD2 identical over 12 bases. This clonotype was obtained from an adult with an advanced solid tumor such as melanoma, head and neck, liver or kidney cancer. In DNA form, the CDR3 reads TGTGCCAGCAGCCAAGATTTGACTAGCGGGAGCACTAGCACAGATACGCAGTATTTT. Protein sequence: CASSQDLTSGSTSTDTQYF.